The entry that follows covers one TCR beta chain sequence. The sample comes from a study of blood T cell repertoires in COVID-19. About the study: From T cells, B-cell-depleted T cells, or PBMCs came the material, which was cDNA or gDNA.

Study members were between roughly 18 and 89 years old and lived in approximately 25 US regions. In the original analysis: Quantification of nucleated cells was approximated via reference gene primer amplification. Using immunoSEQ multiplex PCR, the repertoire was profiled, and TCRdb retains in-frame clones only, with some absent. That table supplies the V and J calls and clone size; D and trimming were determined from the DNA. The sample consists of about 260,000 clones, about 85% of them appearing once. Specimen: PBMCs or T cells enriched from blood (not recorded which). The clonotype originates from a woman aged 50 to 65 who had recovered from COVID-19.

The CDR3 is CASGNQGISNQPQHF. The DNA for the CDR3 is TGTGCCAGTGGTAACCAGGGGATTAGCAATCAGCCCCAGCATTTT. This chain joins TRBV19 and TRBJ1-5; tentative D call: TRBD1 (6 bases). CDR3 size: 15 residues. The V end lost 8 bases, the J end lost 0 bases, and 14 bases lay between the germline ends. Germline V gives CDR1 LNHDA, CDR2 SQIVND (reference sequence).